A single sample is the source of the 25 T cell receptor beta chains below, sequenced in a study of blood T cells in healthy people across ages. Using a J-beta primer mix together with a sample-barcoded 5' primer, a second PCR was run for about 6 to 12 cycles. One entry per CDR3 protein, called by TCRdb with MiXCR from the 5' RACE reads. The table includes some 760,000 distinct CDR3 sequences, about 25% detected once. The sample was also reused in another study, on T cells of mothers and their children.

Specimen: blood. The source is a boy aged 5-17 years in good health.

With regard to this clonotype: At one boundary the junction diverges from the germline segment, which might be a read error. V and J are TRBV7-2 and TRBJ1-1; D might be TRBD1 (6 bases). CDR1 SGHTA and CDR2 FQGNSA come from the germline V gene. The CDR3 covers 16 residues. The CDR3 sequence: CASSPSWTVMNTEAFF. In DNA form, the CDR3 reads TGTGCTAGCAGCCCCAGTTGGACAGTCATGAACACTGAAGCTTTCTTT. The full variable domain, completed using reference TRBV7-2 and TRBJ1-1, is GAGVSQSPSNKVTEKGKDVELRCDPISGHTALYWYRQSLGQGLEFLIYFQGNSAPDKSGLPSDRFSAERTGGSVSTLTIQRTQQEDSAVYLCASSPSWTVMNTEAFFGQGTRLTVV.

This clonotype has more than one count but fewer than ten. The chain employs TRBV4-2 and TRBJ2-5; no clear D. This CDR3 comprises 14 residues. Germline V lookup: CDR1 LGHNA, CDR2 YNFKEQ. Trimming shortened V by 0 bases and J by 5 bases, and 10 bases separated the two germline ends. The CDR3 DNA follows: TGTGCCAGCAGCCAAGAACGGATGGGGGAGACCCAGTACTTC. This translates into CASSQERMGETQYF.

The rearrangement links TRBV20-1 to TRBJ2-4, with TRBD2 as a possible D gene (5 bases). The CDR3 totals 16 residues. Germline V lookup: CDR1 DFQATT, CDR2 SNEGSKA (reference sequence). V gave up 0 bases and J gave up 6 bases, with 18 bases separating them. The CDR3: CSARDSGKGVLNIQYF. As DNA, the CDR3 is TGCAGTGCTAGAGATTCCGGCAAGGGAGTCTTAAACATTCAGTACTTC.

This clonotype was seen only a few times. The genes are TRBV29-1 and TRBJ2-3; 10 bases fit TRBD2. Trimming cost V 1 base and J 6 bases; bases outside gene matches: 13. This CDR3 is 17 amino acids long. Germline V gene lookup returns CDR1 SQVTM and CDR2 ANQGSEA. CDR3 coding DNA: TGCAGCGTTGAAGGACTAGCGGGTTCCGCCCTCGGGGATACGCAGTATTTT. This sequence encodes CSVEGLAGSALGDTQYF.

This clonotype appeared a few times. The chain employs TRBV5-1 and TRBJ2-1; either TRBD1 or TRBD2 may fit D (5 bases each). The DNA end is more similar to TRBJ2-7, so the J call may be wrong. The V gene's germline CDR1 is SGHRS and CDR2 YFSETQ. This CDR3 has 15 amino acids. For the CDR3, the DNA is TGCGCCAGCAGCTGGTACCGGGGCCAAACCTACGAGCAGTACTTC. It yields the protein CASSWYRGQTYEQYF.

A few counts support this clonotype. The rearrangement links TRBV29-1 to TRBJ2-7, with 7 bases that match TRBD1. The CDR3 is 13 residues long. With 7 bases clipped from V and 1 base from J, the junction kept 7 bases outside the gene matches. The germline CDR1 and CDR2 sequences are SQVTM and ANQGSEA. The CDR3 sequence is CSASTGSSYEQYF. The CDR3 region has the DNA TGCAGCGCCTCGACAGGGAGTTCCTACGAGCAGTACTTC.

This rearrangement joins TRBV12-3 or TRBV12-4 to TRBJ1-4; D gene ambiguous. The ends were cut back, 7 bases at V and 4 bases at J, with 13 bases in the middle. The CDR3 covers 14 residues. CDR3 in DNA: TGTGCCAGCACGCCATCGGCCCTTAATGAAAAACTGTTTTTT. As protein: CASTPSALNEKLFF.

The chain links TRBV2 to TRBJ2-3; D possibly corresponds to TRBD1 (5 bases). V lost 8 bases and J 2 bases, leaving 11 bases between the germline ends. Germline CDR1 reads SNHLY; CDR2 reads FYNNEI. The CDR3 has 13 amino acids. The CDR3 nucleotides read TGTGCCAGCGAGGCAGGGCCCACAGATACGCAGTATTTT. It yields the protein CASEAGPTDTQYF.

This clonotype was seen only a few times. The V call is TRBV20-1, the J call TRBJ2-7; D is unresolved. Germline CDR1 DFQATT, CDR2 SNEGSKA (reference sequence). Between the trimmed V and J ends, which lost 2 bases and 4 bases, there was a span of 9 bases. The CDR3 length is 12 residues. The CDR3 is CSARSPGYEQYF. CDR3 sequence (DNA): TGCAGTGCTAGAAGTCCCGGATACGAGCAGTACTTC.

The table lists this clonotype with a count of one. The CDR3 sequence: CSVVRSGEQYF. CDR3 coding DNA: TGCAGCGTTGTTCGGTCAGGCGAGCAGTACTTC. The J gene is TRBJ2-7, the V gene TRBV29-1; D ambiguous. The CDR3 loop spans 11 amino acids. Germline lookup yields CDR1 SQVTM and CDR2 ANQGSEA. V was cut by 4 bases and J by 6 bases, with 10 bases left in between.

Comment on this clonotype: A read error may be the cause here, since a much bigger clone is one base away. This chain links TRBV2 with TRBJ2-1; D gene unclear. The CDR3 consists of 15 residues. Germline V gene sequence: CDR1 SNHLY, CDR2 FYNNEI. This chain's CDR3 is CACSEVGSYANEQFF. CDR3 nucleotide sequence: TGTGCCTGCAGTGAAGTAGGGTCCTATGCGAATGAGCAGTTCTTC.

This rearrangement joins TRBV29-1 to TRBJ1-2; D gene ambiguous. CDR1 is SQVTM, CDR2 ANQGSEA, per germline. V dropped 3 bases and J dropped 2 bases, with 10 bases sitting between them. CDR3 length: 13 amino acids. The DNA of the CDR3 is TGCAGCGTTGATTCGGCACTCAACTATGGCTACACCTTC. It codes for CSVDSALNYGYTF.

V usage is TRBV29-1 and J usage is TRBJ2-7; perhaps TRBD1 as D (5 bases). This CDR3 spans 13 amino acids. The V gene's germline CDR1 is SQVTM and CDR2 ANQGSEA. Trimming pared 6 bases from V and 3 bases from J, leaving 15 bases between. The CDR3 region has the DNA TGCAGCGTGCTGGGGTGGGGCAGCTACGAGCAGTACTTC. The encoded protein is CSVLGWGSYEQYF.

The chain combines TRBV10-3 with TRBJ2-5, with D possibly matching TRBD2 (5 bases). The germline V gene encodes CDR1 ENHRY and CDR2 SYGVKD. This CDR3 is 13 amino acids long. Trimming removed 2 bases at V and 5 bases at J, with 9 bases between. CDR3 DNA: TGTGCCATCAGTGAGCGGGAAGGGGAGACCCAGTACTTC. The encoded protein is CAISEREGETQYF.

This clonotype showed up just a few times. The rearrangement uses TRBV28 and TRBJ1-1; D not certain. V was cut by 5 bases and J by 0 bases, with 22 bases left in between. CDR1 and CDR2 (germline): MDHEN, SYDVKM. CDR3 length equals 18 residues. This CDR3 is CASSPLPIGAPLNTEAFF. Here the CDR3 DNA reads TGTGCCAGCAGTCCTCTCCCCATCGGAGCGCCTTTGAACACTGAAGCTTTCTTT.

This clonotype was counted a few times. The junction departs from the called germline gene at one end, perhaps through a read error. The CDR3 spells CGSGTGRNSPPHF. In nucleotides, the CDR3 is TGTGGAAGCGGGACAGGGAGAAATTCACCCCCCCACTTT. The V gene is TRBV27, the J gene TRBJ1-6; 9 bases align to TRBD1. CDR1 is MNHEY, CDR2 SMNVEV, per germline (reference sequence). This CDR3 has 13 amino acids.

This clonotype occurred a few times. This chain joins TRBV27 and TRBJ1-2; tentative D call: TRBD1 (6 bases). CDR1 is MNHEY and CDR2 is SMNVEV in the germline V gene (reference sequence). The CDR3 runs 14 residues. The V end lost 1 base, the J end lost 4 bases, and 10 bases lay between the germline ends. The CDR3 region has the DNA TGTGCCAGCAGTTTATTGGGGGCCGGCTATGGCTACACCTTC. Its protein is CASSLLGAGYGYTF.

The chain links TRBV7-2 to TRBJ2-7; 7 nucleotides align to TRBD1. V dropped 1 base and J dropped 3; count of bases not matched to a gene: 9. The CDR3 totals 16 residues. From germline, CDR1 is SGHTA and CDR2 FQGNSA. CDR3 in DNA: TGTGCCAGCAGCTTAGGGACAGGTTGGGCGGGCTACGAGCAGTACTTC. It codes for CASSLGTGWAGYEQYF.

The chain links TRBV12-3 or TRBV12-4 to TRBJ2-2; D tentatively fits TRBD1 or TRBD2 (5 bases each). V lost 3 bases and J lost 5, with 13 bases in between. This CDR3 contains 15 residues. This CDR3 reads CASSLIEGRTGELFF. The CDR3 nucleotides read TGTGCCAGCAGTTTGATCGAGGGGAGAACCGGGGAGCTGTTTTTT.

This clonotype has just a few counts. The CDR3: CASSRGHTNTGELFF. Here the CDR3 DNA reads TGTGCCAGCAGTCGGGGACATACGAACACCGGGGAGCTGTTTTTT. The chain joins TRBV5-5 to TRBJ2-2; tentative D call: TRBD1 (6 bases). V lost 5 bases to trimming and J lost 0 bases, with 11 bases between them. The CDR3 runs 15 residues. Germline V CDR1 and CDR2: SGHKS, YYEKEE (reference sequence).

This chain connects TRBV6-6 to TRBJ1-1; D call uncertain. The ends were cut back, 3 bases at V and 2 bases at J, with 10 bases in the middle. Germline V gene sequence: CDR1 MNHNY, CDR2 SVGAGI (reference sequence). This CDR3 has 14 residues. The CDR3 is CASSYRPVNTEAFF. The CDR3 DNA follows: TGTGCCAGCAGTTATCGGCCAGTCAACACTGAAGCTTTCTTT.

The chain links TRBV4-1 to TRBJ2-7; D ambiguous. CDR1 and CDR2 from the germline V gene are MGHRA and YSYEKL. Trimming cost V 0 bases and J 0 bases, with 3 bases left between them. The CDR3 contains 13 residues. DNA for the CDR3: TGCGCCAGCAGCCAAGAACTCTCCTACGAGCAGTACTTC. It yields the protein CASSQELSYEQYF.

This chain links TRBV24-1 with TRBJ1-5; 10 bases match TRBD1. Germline V lookup: CDR1 KGHDR, CDR2 SFDVKD. The CDR3 spans 15 residues. V dropped 10 bases and J dropped 5; count of bases not matched to a gene: 10. The CDR3 region is CATTGQGGLDQPQHF. The DNA for the CDR3 is TGTGCCACAACTGGACAGGGGGGATTGGATCAGCCCCAGCATTTT.

This clonotype occurred a few times. The chain couples TRBV4-3 to TRBJ1-1; D unclear. The CDR3 contains 15 residues. Trimming left V 0 bases short and J 7 bases short, with 15 bases between. From germline, CDR1 is LGHNA and CDR2 YSLEER. Here the CDR3 reads CASSQELQFTSEAFF. DNA of the CDR3: TGCGCCAGCAGCCAAGAACTCCAATTTACGAGTGAAGCTTTCTTT.

This clonotype has more than one count but fewer than ten. The J gene is TRBJ2-5, the V gene TRBV4-1; the match to TRBD2 covers 7 bases. From germline, CDR1 is MGHRA and CDR2 YSYEKL. The length of the CDR3 is 16 residues. J gave up 0 bases and V 0 bases, and 4 bases lay outside the gene matches. CDR3 region: CASSQDIGGYQETQYF. CDR3 nucleotide sequence: TGCGCCAGCAGCCAAGACATCGGGGGGTACCAAGAGACCCAGTACTTC.